One T cell receptor beta chain is described in this entry. This CDR3 has 13 amino acids. The germline gives CDR1 SNHLY, CDR2 FYNNEI. V was clipped by 5 bases and J by 0 bases, with 7 bases between them. This sample is drawn from a study of siplizumab effects on memory and regulatory T cells. The table came from immunoSEQ multiplex PCR; TCRdb's copy has only in-frame clones and leaves some out. The table includes about 100,000 clones, 90% to 95% detected once. The sample taken for sequencing was Tregs sorted from blood. The clonotype was recovered from a human donor in good health. The chain uses TRBV2 and TRBJ1-1; D not resolved. CDR3 sequence reads: CASSRRLNTEAFF. The CDR3, as DNA: TGTGCCAGCAGTCGACGGTTGAACACTGAAGCTTTCTTT.